Reported below is one T cell receptor (beta chain). Its antigen is unknown. The second PCR ran about 6 to 12 cycles with a sample-barcoded 5' primer and J-beta primers. The authors tagged each cDNA molecule using a template-switch adaptor with 12 random nucleotides. At least 3 million CDR3-containing paired-end reads were obtained per sample. TCRdb fed the 5' RACE reads into MiXCR, producing one record per CDR3 protein. The sample has around 790,000 distinct CDR3 sequences, 44% seen once. This sample was included in a study of blood T cells in healthy people across ages. The V end lost 8 bases, the J end lost 1 base, and 13 bases lay between the germline ends. CDR1 is LNHNV, CDR2 YYDKDF, per germline (reference sequence). This CDR3 contains 14 residues. General study points: Long-lived donors had more naive CD4+ cells and higher diversity than aged donors.

The sequencing sample was made of blood. This TCR derives from a man aged 60-69 years in good health. The chain couples TRBV15 to TRBJ2-3, with D perhaps matching TRBD2 (6 bases). The CDR3 spells CATGAGWGTDTQYF. CDR3 nucleotides: TGTGCCACCGGGGCGGGGTGGGGCACAGATACGCAGTATTTT.